The 21 T cell receptor beta chains below were found in one sample sequenced in a study of CD8+ T cells in alopecia areata. Documented treatment: oral pan-JAK inhibitor, 5-10 mg twice daily. Extracted RNA was reverse transcribed into cDNA, the sequencing template. The assay was immunoSEQ multiplex PCR, and TCRdb's table has in-frame clones only and misses some. Among some 150,000 clones listed, 58% were seen once. The sample here was CD4+ T cells sorted from blood, taken at approximately week 56, from a patient treated with tofacitinib. Source of these receptors: a human donor with alopecia areata.

The rearrangement links TRBV4-2 to TRBJ2-1, with D possibly TRBD2 on 5 matching bases. Trimming pared 4 bases from V and 9 bases from J, leaving 13 bases between. Germline CDR1 LGHNA, CDR2 YNFKEQ. The CDR3 is made up of 13 amino acids. In nucleotides, the CDR3 is TGTGCCAGCAGCCCACGAAGCGGTAGTGAGCAGTTCTTC. Amino acids: CASSPRSGSEQFF.

The chain carries TRBV6-5 and TRBJ2-5; D is unresolved. The CDR3 covers 11 residues. The germline V gene encodes CDR1 MNHEY and CDR2 SVGAGI. The ends were cut back, 2 bases at V and 7 bases at J, with 5 bases in the middle. The chain's CDR3 is CASSYRGTQYF. DNA of the CDR3: TGTGCCAGCAGTTACCGCGGGACCCAGTACTTC.

This chain joins TRBV11-2 and TRBJ2-5, with unresolved D. V was pared by 4 bases and J by 1 base, with 7 bases between. The CDR3 loop spans 13 amino acids. Germline V gene sequence: CDR1 SGHAT, CDR2 FQNNGV. CDR3 amino acids: CASSSVFQETQYF. CDR3 sequence (DNA): TGTGCCAGCAGCTCAGTTTTCCAAGAGACCCAGTACTTC.

The sample holds one count of this clone. The rearrangement links TRBV9 to TRBJ2-3; 8 bases agree with TRBD2. J gave up 1 base and V 0 bases, and 7 bases lay outside the gene matches. Germline-derived CDR1 and CDR2 are SGDLS and YYNGEE. The CDR3 sequence is 17 residues long. The CDR3 DNA sequence: TGTGCCAGCAGCGTAGCTGGAGCGGGGGAGGGCACAGATACGCAGTATTTT. Its translation: CASSVAGAGEGTDTQYF. Full variable domain (rest looked up from reference TRBV9 and TRBJ2-3): DSGVTQTPKHLITATGQRVTLRCSPRSGDLSVYWYQQSLDQGLQFLIQYYNGEERAKGNILERFSAQQFPDLHSELNLSSLELGDSALYFCASSVAGAGEGTDTQYFGPGTRLTVL.

The rearrangement links TRBV29-1 to TRBJ2-1; TRBD1 matches at 7 bases. The V and J ends lost 8 bases and 6 bases, in that order; junction bases with no gene match: 10. This CDR3 comprises 13 residues. Per the germline V gene, CDR1 is SQVTM and CDR2 is ANQGSEA. The CDR3 DNA reads TGCAGCCACGACAGGGCGCCGGGCAATGAGCAGTTCTTC. Protein sequence: CSHDRAPGNEQFF.

V is TRBV28 and J is TRBJ2-1; 12 bases align to TRBD2. The germline CDR1 and CDR2 sequences are MDHEN and SYDVKM. V gave up 3 bases and J gave up 4 bases; unmatched junction bases: 4. CDR3 length: 16 amino acids. The CDR3 nucleotides read TGTGCCAGCAGTTTGCGGACTAGCGGGGTTTACAATGAGCAGTTCTTC. Its protein product is CASSLRTSGVYNEQFF.

The J gene is TRBJ1-6, the V gene TRBV6-5; D gene unclear. The V end was cut by 7 bases, the J end by 6 bases, with 10 bases between. The CDR3 covers 13 residues. Germline CDR1 reads MNHEY; CDR2 reads SVGAGI. In DNA form, the CDR3 reads TGTGCCAGCACGGGCACGTCTAATTCACCCCTCCACTTT. Protein sequence: CASTGTSNSPLHF.

This clone was seen only once. The rearrangement uses TRBV27 and TRBJ1-1, with D possibly TRBD1 on 6 matching bases. The CDR3 is 13 amino acids. Between the trimmed V and J ends, which lost 5 bases and 7 bases, there was a span of 14 bases. Germline-derived CDR1 and CDR2 are MNHEY and SMNVEV (reference sequence). The CDR3 reads CASSIQGGYEAFF. DNA of the CDR3: TGTGCCAGCAGTATACAGGGAGGATATGAAGCTTTCTTT.

This clone was counted a few times. The V and J genes are TRBV28 and TRBJ2-1; TRBD1 is a possible D gene (6 bases). The CDR3 extends over 15 amino acids. V was shortened by 4 bases and J by 7 bases, with 17 bases between the two germline ends. Germline CDR1 reads MDHEN; CDR2 reads SYDVKM. The CDR3 DNA is TGTGCCAGCAGTTCCCTACAGGGCCGGGCGAATGAGCAGTTCTTC. Translating gives CASSSLQGRANEQFF.

V is TRBV7-2 and J is TRBJ2-1; 9 bases are a match to TRBD2. V lost 4 bases and J lost 7; bases outside the gene matches: 14. Germline lookup yields CDR1 SGHTA and CDR2 FQGNSA. The CDR3 runs to 17 residues. The CDR3 is CASSSRIAGVGLNEQFF. As DNA, the CDR3 is TGTGCCAGCAGCTCCCGGATAGCGGGGGTCGGTCTAAATGAGCAGTTCTTC.

This sequence joins TRBV30 and TRBJ2-5, with D possibly called TRBD1 or TRBD2 (6 bases each). This CDR3 is 13 amino acids long. V was cut by 0 bases and J by 5 bases, with 10 bases left in between. The V gene's germline CDR1 is GTSNPN and CDR2 SVGIG (reference sequence). CDR3 DNA sequence: TGTGCCTGGAGTGTATCGGGGGCGGAGACCCAGTACTTC. Translated: CAWSVSGAETQYF.

This clone was seen only a few times. The chain carries TRBV29-1 and TRBJ2-3; TRBD2 agrees at 13 bases. J gave up 1 base and V 6 bases, and 4 bases lay outside the gene matches. The CDR3 is 15 residues long. Germline lookup yields CDR1 SQVTM and CDR2 ANQGSEA. The CDR3 reads CSVPGLAGGTDTQYF. The DNA of the CDR3 is TGCAGCGTCCCTGGACTAGCGGGAGGCACAGATACGCAGTATTTT.

The V call is TRBV5-1, the J call TRBJ2-7, with D maybe TRBD1 (6 bases). CDR3 length equals 13 residues. CDR1 and CDR2 from the germline V gene are SGHRS and YFSETQ. V lost 0 bases and J lost 2, with 6 bases in between. CDR3 nucleotides: TGCGCCAGCAGCTTGGAGGGGGCCTACGAGCAGTACTTC. Translation gives CASSLEGAYEQYF.

This chain connects TRBV29-1 to TRBJ1-1, with 10 bases lining up with TRBD1. The CDR3 runs 13 residues. V shed 6 bases and J 8 bases; nucleotides not matched to a gene: 9. Germline V gene sequence: CDR1 SQVTM, CDR2 ANQGSEA. The CDR3 here is CSVAPGQGPEAFF. The CDR3 nucleotides are TGCAGCGTCGCCCCGGGACAGGGGCCCGAAGCTTTCTTT.

The rearrangement uses TRBV19 and TRBJ1-2, with D perhaps matching TRBD1 (5 bases). The CDR3 runs 13 residues. Trimming left V 4 bases short and J 1 base short, with 7 bases between. Germline values: CDR1 LNHDA, CDR2 SQIVND (reference sequence). The CDR3 sequence: CASSTRVNYGYTF. CDR3 DNA sequence: TGTGCCAGTAGTACCAGGGTTAACTATGGCTACACCTTC.

The J gene is TRBJ2-1, the V gene TRBV10-3, with 8 bases aligning to TRBD1. CDR3 length equals 12 residues. Germline V gene data show CDR1 as ENHRY and CDR2 as SYGVKD. With 5 bases clipped from V and 7 bases from J, the junction kept 1 base outside the gene matches. CDR3 in DNA: TGTGCCATCAGTCGACAGGGGAATGAGCAGTTCTTC. Amino acids: CAISRQGNEQFF.

This clone was detected a few times. The chain couples TRBV30 to TRBJ2-4, with D possibly being TRBD2 (6 bases). The CDR3 is 16 residues long. Germline CDR1 reads GTSNPN; CDR2 reads SVGIG (reference sequence). The V and J ends lost 4 bases and 0 bases respectively, with 16 bases between them. CDR3 in amino acids: CAWNRLEGLAKNIQYF. In DNA, the CDR3 is TGTGCCTGGAATAGGCTGGAGGGACTAGCCAAAAACATTCAGTACTTC.

This clone was recorded a few times. The V call is TRBV5-5, the J call TRBJ1-1, with D uncertain. CDR1 and CDR2 from the germline V gene are SGHKS and YYEKEE (reference sequence). The CDR3 length is 13 residues. V was shortened by 2 bases and J by 11 bases, with 16 bases between the two germline ends. The CDR3 nucleotides are TGTGCCAGCAGCTTTACGAGGGAGACATCGGCTTTCTTT. This encodes CASSFTRETSAFF.

The chain couples TRBV15 to TRBJ2-3; 8 positions match TRBD2. The germline V gene has CDR1 LNHNV and CDR2 YYDKDF (reference sequence). J gave up 2 bases and V 0 bases, and 7 bases lay outside the gene matches. This CDR3 region has 17 residues. The CDR3 loop reads CATSRDPPAGDTDTQYF. Written as DNA, the CDR3 is TGTGCCACCAGCAGAGACCCCCCAGCGGGGGACACAGATACGCAGTATTTT. Full variable domain (outside the CDR3, taken from reference TRBV15 and TRBJ2-3): DAMVIQNPRYQVTQFGKPVTLSCSQTLNHNVMYWYQQKSSQAPKLLFHYYDKDFNNEADTPDNFQSRRPNTSFCFLDIRSPGLGDTAMYLCATSRDPPAGDTDTQYFGPGTRLTVL.

This chain uses TRBV30 with TRBJ2-6; no clear D gene. The CDR3 has 16 residues. CDR1 is GTSNPN, CDR2 SVGIG, per germline (reference sequence). Trimming stripped 2 bases from V and 1 base from J, with 12 bases between. The CDR3 loop reads CAWSFDRWSGANVLTF. For the CDR3, the DNA is TGTGCCTGGAGTTTTGATAGATGGTCTGGGGCCAACGTCCTGACTTTC.

As regards this clone: Because the CDR3's place on the DNA is in doubt, the DNA is left out and the CDR3 is given as listed by TCRdb. The CDR3 is CASILVGSTYEQYF. The chain combines TRBV2 with TRBJ2-7. Per the germline V gene, CDR1 is SNHLY and CDR2 is FYNNEI. The CDR3 region is 14 residues in length, termini included.